This T cell receptor beta chain was sequenced for a study of T cell responses to AZD1222 COVID-19 vaccine. Profiled with immunoSEQ multiplex PCR; TCRdb holds only in-frame clones, not every one. The sample contains 40,000 to 45,000 clones, around 77% of which appear only once. Germline V gene lookup returns CDR1 KGHDR and CDR2 SFDVKD. This CDR3 is built from 13 residues. Trimming shortened V by 6 bases and J by 5 bases, and 11 bases separated the two germline ends. V usage is TRBV24-1 and J usage is TRBJ2-3; no reliable D call. This receptor was obtained from an adult who received the MenACWY meningococcal vaccine as a control. The specimen was peripheral blood, collected 28 days after the second dose of the MenACWY control vaccine. This chain's CDR3 is CATSWGPGDTQYF. The CDR3 region has the DNA TGTGCCACCAGTTGGGGTCCGGGAGATACGCAGTATTTT.